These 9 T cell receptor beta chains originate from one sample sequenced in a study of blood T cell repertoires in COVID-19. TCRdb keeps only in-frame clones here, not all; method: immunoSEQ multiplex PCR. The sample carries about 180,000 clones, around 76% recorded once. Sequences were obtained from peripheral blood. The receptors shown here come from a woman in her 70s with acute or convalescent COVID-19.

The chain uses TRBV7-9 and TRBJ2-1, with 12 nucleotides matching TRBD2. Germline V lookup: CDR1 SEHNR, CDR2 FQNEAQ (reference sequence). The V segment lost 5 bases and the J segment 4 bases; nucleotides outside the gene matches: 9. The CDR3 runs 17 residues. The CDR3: CASSRLGLAGFYNEQFF. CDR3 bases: TGTGCCAGCAGCCGATTAGGACTAGCGGGGTTTTACAATGAGCAGTTCTTC.

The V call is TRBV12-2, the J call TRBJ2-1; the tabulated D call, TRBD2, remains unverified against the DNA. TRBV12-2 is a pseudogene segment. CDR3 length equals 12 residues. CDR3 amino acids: CASRSLVNEQFF. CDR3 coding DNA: TGTGCAAGTCGCTCCCTTGTTAATGAGCAGTTCTTC.

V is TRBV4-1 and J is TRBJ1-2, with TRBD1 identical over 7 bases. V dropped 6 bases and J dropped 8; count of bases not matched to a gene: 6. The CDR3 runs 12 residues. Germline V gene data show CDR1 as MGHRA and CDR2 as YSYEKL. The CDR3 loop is CASSEQGWGYTF. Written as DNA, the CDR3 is TGCGCCAGCAGTGAACAGGGGTGGGGCTACACCTTC.

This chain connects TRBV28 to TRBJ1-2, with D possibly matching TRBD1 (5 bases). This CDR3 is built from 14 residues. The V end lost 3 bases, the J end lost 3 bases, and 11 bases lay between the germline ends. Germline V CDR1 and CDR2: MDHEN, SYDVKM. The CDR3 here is CASSLMGRDYGYTF. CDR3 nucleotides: TGTGCCAGCAGTTTGATGGGGCGCGACTATGGCTACACCTTC.

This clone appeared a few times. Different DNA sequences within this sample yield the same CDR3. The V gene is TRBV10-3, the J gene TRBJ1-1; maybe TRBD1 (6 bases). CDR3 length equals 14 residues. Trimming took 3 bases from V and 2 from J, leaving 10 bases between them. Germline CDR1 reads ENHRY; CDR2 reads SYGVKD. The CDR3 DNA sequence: TGTGCCATCAGTGAAAGGGGGAGTAACACTGAAGCTTTCTTT. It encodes CAISERGSNTEAFF.

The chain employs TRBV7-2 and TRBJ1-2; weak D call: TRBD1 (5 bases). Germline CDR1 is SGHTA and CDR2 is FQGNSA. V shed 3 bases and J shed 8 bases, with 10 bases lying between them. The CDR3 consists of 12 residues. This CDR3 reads CASSFRKGGYTF. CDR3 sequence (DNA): TGTGCCAGCAGCTTTCGTAAGGGGGGCTACACCTTC.

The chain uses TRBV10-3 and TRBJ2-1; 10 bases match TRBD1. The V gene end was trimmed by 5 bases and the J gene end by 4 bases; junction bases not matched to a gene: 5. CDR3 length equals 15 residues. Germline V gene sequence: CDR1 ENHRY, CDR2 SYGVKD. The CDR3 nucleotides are TGTGCCATCAGTTCTCGGGACAGGGGTTACAATGAGCAGTTCTTC. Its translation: CAISSRDRGYNEQFF.

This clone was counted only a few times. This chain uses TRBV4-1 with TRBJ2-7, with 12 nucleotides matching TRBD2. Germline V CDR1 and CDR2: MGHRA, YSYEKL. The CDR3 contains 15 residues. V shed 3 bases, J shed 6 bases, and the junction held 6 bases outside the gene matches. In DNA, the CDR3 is TGCGCCAGCAGCCATTCGACTAGCGGGAGTATCGAGCAGTACTTC. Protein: CASSHSTSGSIEQYF.

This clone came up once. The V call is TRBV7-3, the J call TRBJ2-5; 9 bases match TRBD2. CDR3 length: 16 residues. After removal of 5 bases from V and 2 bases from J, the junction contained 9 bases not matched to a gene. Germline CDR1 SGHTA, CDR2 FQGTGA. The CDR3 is CASSQGPAGGQETQYF. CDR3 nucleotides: TGTGCCAGCAGCCAAGGGCCTGCGGGGGGGCAAGAGACCCAGTACTTC.